This T cell receptor beta chain was retrieved from a study of PD-L1 blockade in urothelial cancer. Germline V lookup: CDR1 MGHRA, CDR2 YSYEKL. The CDR3 has 17 residues. The trim removed 2 bases at V and 5 bases at J, leaving 9 bases unmatched. Clones were read by immunoSEQ multiplex PCR, and TCRdb kept only the in-frame ones, dropping some. The repertoire holds about 110,000 clones, approximately 90% seen once, with around 4% in the top ten. Time point meaning: peripheral blood 6 weeks after treatment start. The sequence came from a man in his 60s with urothelial cancer. This chain connects TRBV4-1 to TRBJ1-1; 12 positions agree with TRBD1. Sequencing used PBMCs, obtained around atezolizumab (anti-PD-L1) treatment. The CDR3 region is CASSQTTGQGARTEAFF. The CDR3 DNA reads as TGCGCCAGCAGCCAAACTACGGGACAGGGGGCGAGGACTGAAGCTTTCTTT.